The sequence of this T cell receptor beta chain was determined in a study of shared clonotypes between healthy human individuals. Germline assignment: CDR1 MGHDK and CDR2 SYGVNS. Trimming shortened V by 1 base and J by 9 bases, and 10 bases separated the two germline ends. The CDR3 is 13 residues long. Naive CD8 cells lacked CD45RO, underwent positive selection for CCR7 and left out terminally differentiated effector memory CD45RA+ cells. Using immunoSEQ multiplex PCR, the repertoire was profiled, and TCRdb retains in-frame clones only, with some absent. In the table there are about 1.9 million clones, 90% to 95% of which are singletons.

This TCR was sampled from a man between 18 and 29 years old in good health. Some clones in this sample may be carry-over from other donors' samples. Source material: naive CD8+ T cells from PBMCs. The gene calls are TRBV25-1 and TRBJ2-1; D remains ambiguous. CDR3 sequence reads: CASSESRGGEQFF. The CDR3 DNA follows: TGTGCCAGCAGTGAATCAAGAGGCGGTGAGCAGTTCTTC.